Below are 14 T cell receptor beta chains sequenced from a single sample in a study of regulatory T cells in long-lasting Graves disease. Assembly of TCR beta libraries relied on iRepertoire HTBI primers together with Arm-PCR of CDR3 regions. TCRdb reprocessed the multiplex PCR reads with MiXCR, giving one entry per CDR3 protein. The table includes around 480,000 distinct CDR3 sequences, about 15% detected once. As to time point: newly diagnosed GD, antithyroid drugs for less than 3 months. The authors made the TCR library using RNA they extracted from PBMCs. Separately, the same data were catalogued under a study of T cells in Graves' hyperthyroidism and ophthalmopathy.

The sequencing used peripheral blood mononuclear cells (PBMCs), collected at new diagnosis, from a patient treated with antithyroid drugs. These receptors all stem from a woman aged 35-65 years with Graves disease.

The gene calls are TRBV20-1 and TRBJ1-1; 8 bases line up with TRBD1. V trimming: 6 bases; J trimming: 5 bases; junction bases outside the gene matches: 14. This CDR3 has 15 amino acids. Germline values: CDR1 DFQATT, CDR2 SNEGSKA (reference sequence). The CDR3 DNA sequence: TGCAGTGCCCGGACAGGGTCGGGGGTTGGGACTGAAGCTTTCTTT. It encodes CSARTGSGVGTEAFF.

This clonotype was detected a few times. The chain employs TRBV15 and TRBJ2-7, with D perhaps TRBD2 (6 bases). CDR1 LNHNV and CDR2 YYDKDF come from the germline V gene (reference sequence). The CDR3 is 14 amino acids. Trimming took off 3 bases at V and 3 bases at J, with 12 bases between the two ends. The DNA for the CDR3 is TGTGCCACCAGCAGTGCCCTGGGGGGCTACGAGCAGTACTTC. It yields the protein CATSSALGGYEQYF.

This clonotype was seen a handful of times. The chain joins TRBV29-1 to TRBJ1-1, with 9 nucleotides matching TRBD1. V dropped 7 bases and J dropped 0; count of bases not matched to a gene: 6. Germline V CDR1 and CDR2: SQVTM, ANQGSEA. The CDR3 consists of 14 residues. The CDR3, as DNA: TGCAGCGCCAGGACAGGGGCCTTGAACACTGAAGCTTTCTTT. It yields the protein CSARTGALNTEAFF.

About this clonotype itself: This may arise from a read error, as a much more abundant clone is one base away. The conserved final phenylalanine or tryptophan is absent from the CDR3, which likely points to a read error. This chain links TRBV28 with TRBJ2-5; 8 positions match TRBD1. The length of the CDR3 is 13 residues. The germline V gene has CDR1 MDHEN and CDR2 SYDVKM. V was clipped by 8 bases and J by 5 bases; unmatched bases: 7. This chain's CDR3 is CASRRTGRETQYS. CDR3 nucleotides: TGTGCCAGCCGGAGGACAGGGCGGGAGACCCAGTACTCC.

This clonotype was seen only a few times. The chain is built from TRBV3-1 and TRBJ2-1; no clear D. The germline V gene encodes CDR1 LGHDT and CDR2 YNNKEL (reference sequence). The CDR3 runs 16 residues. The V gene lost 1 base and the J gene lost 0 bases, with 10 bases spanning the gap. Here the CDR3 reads CASSQVRMSSYNEQFF. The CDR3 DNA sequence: TGTGCCAGCAGCCAAGTTAGGATGAGCTCCTACAATGAGCAGTTCTTC.

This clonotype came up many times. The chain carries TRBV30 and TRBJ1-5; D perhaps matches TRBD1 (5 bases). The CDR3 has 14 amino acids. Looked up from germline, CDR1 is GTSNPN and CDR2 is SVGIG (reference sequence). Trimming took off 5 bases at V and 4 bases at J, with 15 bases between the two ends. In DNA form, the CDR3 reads TGTGCCTGGGGCCGGGGACCGACAAATCAGCCCCAGCATTTT. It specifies CAWGRGPTNQPQHF.

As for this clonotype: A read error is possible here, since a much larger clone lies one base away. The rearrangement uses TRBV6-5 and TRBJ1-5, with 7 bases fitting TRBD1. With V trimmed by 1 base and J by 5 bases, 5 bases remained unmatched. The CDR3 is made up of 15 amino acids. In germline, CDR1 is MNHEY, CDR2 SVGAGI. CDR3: CASSYFRDSHQPQHF. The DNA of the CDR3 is TGTGCCAGCAGTTACTTCCGGGACAGCCATCAGCCCCAGCATTTT.

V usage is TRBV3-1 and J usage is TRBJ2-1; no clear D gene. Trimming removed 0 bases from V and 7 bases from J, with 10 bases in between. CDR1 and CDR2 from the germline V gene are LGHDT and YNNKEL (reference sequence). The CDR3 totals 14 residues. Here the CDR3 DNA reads TGTGCCAGCAGCCAAGATACTACTGCTAATGAGCAGTTCTTC. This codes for CASSQDTTANEQFF.

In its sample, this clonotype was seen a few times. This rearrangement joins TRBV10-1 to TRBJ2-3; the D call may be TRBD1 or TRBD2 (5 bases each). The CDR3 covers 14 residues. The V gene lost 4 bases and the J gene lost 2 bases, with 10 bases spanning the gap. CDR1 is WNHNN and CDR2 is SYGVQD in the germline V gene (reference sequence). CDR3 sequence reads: CASSVGVLTDTQYF. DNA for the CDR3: TGCGCCAGCAGTGTGGGGGTTCTCACAGATACGCAGTATTTT.

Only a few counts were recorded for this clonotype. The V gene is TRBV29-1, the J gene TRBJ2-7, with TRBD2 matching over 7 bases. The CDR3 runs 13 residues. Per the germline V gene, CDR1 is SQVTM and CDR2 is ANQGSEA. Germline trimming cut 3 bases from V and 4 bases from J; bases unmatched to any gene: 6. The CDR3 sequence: CSVEGGGGYEQYF. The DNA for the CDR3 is TGCAGCGTTGAGGGCGGGGGAGGTTACGAGCAGTACTTC.

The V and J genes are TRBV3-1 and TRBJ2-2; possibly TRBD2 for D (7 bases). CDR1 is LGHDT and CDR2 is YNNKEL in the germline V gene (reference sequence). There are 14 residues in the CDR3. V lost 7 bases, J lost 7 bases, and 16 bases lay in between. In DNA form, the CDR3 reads TGTGCCAGCAACCCCACGGGGGGCCTCGGGGAGCTGTTTTTT. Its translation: CASNPTGGLGELFF.

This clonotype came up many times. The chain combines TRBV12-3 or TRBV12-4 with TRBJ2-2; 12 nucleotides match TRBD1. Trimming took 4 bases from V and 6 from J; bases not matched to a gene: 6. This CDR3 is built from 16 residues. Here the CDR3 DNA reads TGTGCCAGCAGTTCCTGGGACAGGGGGCGCCCCGGGGAGCTGTTTTTT. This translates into CASSSWDRGRPGELFF.

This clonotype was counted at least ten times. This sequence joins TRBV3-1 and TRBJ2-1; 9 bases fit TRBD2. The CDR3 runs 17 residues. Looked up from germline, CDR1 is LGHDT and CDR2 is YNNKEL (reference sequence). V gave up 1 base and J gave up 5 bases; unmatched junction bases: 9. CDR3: CASSQVVAGEPNNEQFF. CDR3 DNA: TGTGCCAGCAGCCAAGTGGTAGCGGGGGAGCCTAACAATGAGCAGTTCTTC.

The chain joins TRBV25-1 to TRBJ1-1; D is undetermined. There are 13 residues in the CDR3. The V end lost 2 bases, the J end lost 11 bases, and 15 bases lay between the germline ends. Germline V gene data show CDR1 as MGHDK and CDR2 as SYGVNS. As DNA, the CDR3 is TGTGCCAGCAGTGAAAGTATGTTCCGGGGTGCTTTCTTT. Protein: CASSESMFRGAFF.